Described below is a single T cell receptor beta chain sequence and its context. This entry comes from a study of blood T cell repertoires in COVID-19. Profiling relied on immunoSEQ multiplex PCR, and the TCRdb table lists in-frame clones only, not all of them. Of 40,000 to 55,000 clones listed, 91% are singletons. This CDR3 comprises 12 residues. Trimming stripped 3 bases from V and 8 bases from J, with 8 bases between. Per germline, CDR1 SEHNR and CDR2 FQNEAQ (reference sequence). This sequence was found in a man between 65 and 85 years old with active COVID-19. This chain uses TRBV7-9 with TRBJ2-1; D unclear. Sample: peripheral blood. Here the CDR3 DNA reads TGTGCCAGCAGCTTCCAACCAGATGAGCAGTTCTTC. Encoded protein: CASSFQPDEQFF.